What follows describes a single TCR beta chain. This entry belongs to a study of T cell responses to AZD1222 COVID-19 vaccine. Study in general: Whether given at about 4 or about 12 weeks, second doses were pooled.

The CDR3 is 15 amino acids. J gave up 3 bases and V 3 bases, and 7 bases lay outside the gene matches. Germline CDR1 is SEHNR and CDR2 is FQNEAQ (reference sequence). Clones were sequenced by immunoSEQ multiplex PCR, and TCRdb holds only the in-frame ones, with some missing. The repertoire consists of 100,000 to 140,000 clones, with 70% to 90% occurring once and the leading ten covering roughly 7%. The rearrangement joins TRBV7-9 to TRBJ2-7; 8 bases are a match to TRBD2. The TCR sequence derives from an adult in good health. The sequences come from peripheral blood, collected on day 0 of AZD1222 vaccination. The CDR3: CASSFPGLGDYEQYF. The CDR3 DNA follows: TGTGCCAGCAGCTTCCCGGGACTAGGGGACTACGAGCAGTACTTC.